This TCR beta chain comes out of a study of cytomegalovirus exposure and HLA in healthy donors (TCRdb year 2017). Study-wide context: An earlier analysis of some 600 of the donors reported 276 Gb of sequence data and 117 million unique TCR beta sequences obtained from around 180 million T cells. Roughly 300 gigabases of sequencing data and about 92 million unique TCR sequences made up an early release that covered 500 to 700 HLA-typed donors. Of the approximately 400 genotyped donors, less than 90% were placed in the genetic ancestry cluster associated with self-reported Caucasian donors. The study aimed to test whether signatures of past pathogen exposure could be identified by cataloging public T cell receptors. The study profiled the T cell repertoires of some 610 subjects by immunosequencing and related them to cytomegalovirus serostatus. A separate validation cohort of over a hundred different subjects was used in addition to the roughly 720-subject first cohort. The study combined high-throughput TCR immunosequencing, statistical association of individual TCRs with disease status, and machine learning to predict cytomegalovirus infection status. A later analysis re-examined previously published TCR beta repertoires from roughly 650 donors and added high-resolution HLA genotyping to investigate patterns of TCR occurrence. The later analysis used no new phenotypic data to find candidate immune exposures, relying instead on TCR beta sequences and their occurrence across donors. An earlier analysis of approximately 500 of the donors applied high-throughput TCR beta sequencing to assess whether each TCR beta V gene segment acted as functional or pseudogenic. Alongside the repertoire data, information on donor age, sex, ethnicity and CMV serostatus was compiled. A later genetic analysis used genome-wide SNP genotypes for about 65% of the roughly 700 donors, treating that subset as a discovery cohort. All discovery cohort repertoires had been generated on a single sequencing platform. HLA typing covered class I and class II loci at four-digit resolution. Typing coverage differed by locus: A, B, C, DRB1 and DQB1 were typed in roughly 620-640 donors, DQA1 in 500 to 550, DPA1 in around 580, and DPB1 in 400 to 480. Roughly five DR-DQ haplotypes were handled as single units for association and clustering, since linkage in the cohort was strong. Across approximately 400 genotyped donors of the cohort, an average of approximately 200,000 unique TCR beta nucleotide sequences per donor were sequenced, and roughly 18% of those sequences were non-productive.

About this clone itself: The target of this receptor is not known. Within one base of it there is no much larger clone, and no base qualities were kept.

What the research found in general, with its limitations: A cluster of highly shared sequence variants was judged likely to be a technical artifact of the sequencing pipeline. In the study, about 150 TCR beta chains were listed as associated with cytomegalovirus. An earlier analysis of approximately 540 of the donors showed that most TCR beta V segments appeared in productive rearrangements either about 87% or about 30% of the time, which broadly matched IMGT annotations. In this cohort, only TCR beta chains were sequenced, and detectable features were limited by the absence of alpha or paired-chain data. Because HLA typing was missing for some donors at each locus, association tests included only the typed subset. According to a later analysis, most CMV-associated TCR beta chains appeared to be HLA-restricted, and the HLA associations seemed to be driven largely by CMV exposure. The classifier was reported to diagnose cytomegalovirus status with high specificity and sensitivity in both the original and validation cohorts. Correlated functional status among segregating V segments might reflect linkage disequilibrium, but an unknown experimental factor could not be ruled out. According to a later analysis, TCR association rates differed among HLA loci, with DRB1 alleles showing the most associated TCRs and HLA-C alleles showing the fewest. Over 15 rarely observed V segments, including chromosome 9 orphons, were excluded from the earlier analysis of some 590 of the donors because counts were too low. In a later analysis, several top co-occurrence clusters were reported to appear linked to parvovirus B19, influenza, CMV and Epstein-Barr virus. Compared with the 666-donor mean, donors in an Asian-associated ancestry cluster had fewer N-insertions in productive TCRs, according to a later genetic analysis. The presence/absence analyses assumed that sequencing depth was roughly uniform across donors, and that assumption may not be true. Most TCR sequences were seen in very few donors, while some public TCRs were found in many individuals. When HLA alleles, especially DR and DQ, strongly co-occurred, attributing TCR associations to individual alleles was difficult. CMV serostatus was the only immune exposure information available for the cohort. Compared with equally common non-associated chains, HLA-associated TCR beta chains in a later analysis were more clonally expanded and had lower generation probabilities. According to the authors, the approach could potentially be generalized to other disease states and immunological phenotypes. In vitro tests confirmed that a few of the cytomegalovirus-associated TCR beta chains recognize cytomegalovirus antigens. In a later genetic analysis, a missense DCLRE1C variant was associated with V-gene and J-gene trimming of TCR beta chains, and the association was replicated in an independent cohort. In a later analysis, some 18,000 TCR beta sequences were associated with specific HLA alleles at a false discovery rate of 0.05. A further reported finding was that TCR beta sequences accurately predicted the HLA-A and HLA-B alleles for most subjects in the first cohort. Because the 87-base-pair reads could not distinguish some IMGT-functional V segments, including TRBV6-2 and TRBV6-3, those segments were excluded.

The cohort comprised fewer than 750 healthy bone marrow donors. Cohort members were all nominally healthy when sampled, although unrecorded immune exposures were likely present. The donor tested CMV seronegative and was one of the 352 seronegative cohort members. A peripheral blood sample was collected from each donor, and TCR beta sequencing was performed on peripheral blood mononuclear cells. The Qiagen DNeasy Blood Extraction Kit was used to extract genomic DNA from the blood cell samples. The library was made by the immunoSEQ multiplex PCR assay. For the multiplex PCR, a mixture combining 60 forward primers for TCR Vbeta segments and 13 reverse primers for TCR Jbeta segments was used. The CDR3 region of rearranged TCR beta genes was amplified from genomic DNA with a multiplex PCR assay. On the Illumina HiSeq System, the amplified TCR beta libraries were sequenced as 87-base-pair reads. The paper's data handling went like this. Across the 670 or so repertoires, a later analysis counted approximately 75 million unique TCR beta chains, roughly 11 million of which were shared by at least two donors. A nearest-neighbor algorithm error-corrected the raw reads and collapsed the reads into unique sequences, merging closely related sequences to remove PCR and sequencing errors. Alignment of CDR3 sequences to IMGT reference sequences was used to assign V, D and J gene segments. For a sequence to be retained, at least a six-nucleotide match to both a V gene segment and a J gene segment was required. Rearrangements were classified as productive when the CDR3 lacked stop codons and remained in frame with V and J, and all other rearrangements were classified as non-productive. Following IMGT convention, CDR3 was defined as the stretch from the second conserved V-encoded cysteine up to the conserved J-encoded phenylalanine. In an earlier analysis of more than 550 of the donors, sequences lacking an unambiguous match to a single V gene segment were excluded. An earlier analysis of over 450 of the donors classified V segments as functional when productive rearrangements were above 56.7% and as segregating when the standard deviation between donors was above 5%. A statistical classification framework was built for diagnosing cytomegalovirus status from the catalog of TCR beta chain sequences. V and J gene assignment, in a later analysis, came from comparing TCR nucleotide sequences with IMGT/GENE-DB human TR gene sequences. A later analysis assigned CDR3 sequences and most-parsimonious VDJ recombination scenarios with the TCRdist pipeline. In a later analysis, each TCR beta chain was defined by its CDR3 amino acid sequence together with its V-gene family, and reads lacking a unique V-gene family were excluded. In a later analysis, approximately 590 highly shared, low-generation-probability nucleotide sequences were removed to address suspected cross-contamination and a sequencing artifact. In a later analysis, a clonal expansion index was calculated for each public chain from normalized within-repertoire ranks of inferred template counts. Generation probabilities in a later analysis came from a VDJ recombination model fitted to out-of-frame rearrangements, and those results were checked against IGoR. In a later analysis, hypergeometric tests were used to score TCR-TCR, TCR-HLA and TCR-CMV co-occurrence, with a repertoire-size bias correction applied to TCR pairs. False discovery rates were estimated in a later analysis by permuting HLA or CMV assignments 20 times. In a later analysis, co-occurring TCRs were grouped using DBSCAN, and TCRdist sequence similarity was added for clustering within HLA-allele-positive subsets. Co-occurrence clustering excluded repertoires with fewer than 30,000 or more than 120,000 public chains, plus five with anomalous nucleotide sharing. TCRdb re-hosts the immuneACCESS table, in-frame sequences only. Its copies lack some clones; in the studies checked, an unresolved V gene accounts for under half of them, and the cause for the rest is not known. V, J and clone size were drawn from that table, and D and trimming were deduced from the DNA. For this sample the table gives 120,000 to 150,000 clones, of which about 79% were detected only once. The top ten hold around 2.4% of the sample.

The CDR3 runs 14 residues from the cysteine to the phenylalanine. Just the 42-base CDR3 DNA is kept, in frame starting at base 1. The germline V gene gives CDR1 as SGHRS and CDR2 as YFSETQ. Sequencing was done on a sample of PBMCs. This receptor chain uses TRBV5-1 and TRBJ2-5; TRBD1 is possibly the D segment (5 matching bases). The last part of the DNA fits TRBJ2-7 better; the J call may be wrong. This receptor was obtained from a male donor in good health and CMV-seronegative. The DNA reads as follows: TGCGCCAGCAGCTTGGATGCAGGGCCCTACGAGCAGTACTTC. It specifies CASSLDAGPYEQYF.